Listed below are T cell receptor beta chains from one sample, sequenced in a study of T-cell memory formation after mild COVID-19. MiXCR was run by TCRdb on the 5' RACE reads, yielding one entry per CDR3 protein. The sample shows 450,000 to 650,000 distinct CDR3 sequences, 20% of them seen only once. Source material: PBMCs or a T cell subset sorted from them (not recorded which). The receptors stem from an adult woman who had mild COVID-19 (a few samples of this study predate the infection). Cell type and time point are not known. CDR3s include the opening cysteine and the closing phenylalanine or tryptophan. Each record gives: V gene, J gene, clone size, D gene, CDR3 protein, CDR3 DNA. A D gene is named only where the DNA matches it firmly. Part of the rows lack a size; the others show once, few, many or a class for expanded clones.

V: TRBV4-1; J: TRBJ2-1; size: NA; D: NA; CDR3: CASSQDHDEQFF; DNA: TGCGCCAGCAGCCAAGATCACGATGAGCAGTTCTTC
V: TRBV15; J: TRBJ2-6; size: NA; D: TRBD1; CDR3: CATSWGQISSSGANVLTF; DNA: TGTGCCACCAGTTGGGGACAGATCTCTTCCTCTGGGGCCAACGTCCTGACTTTC
V: TRBV7-9; J: TRBJ1-1; size: few; D: NA; CDR3: CASTGAVYLNTEAFF; DNA: TGTGCCAGCACTGGAGCCGTTTACTTGAACACTGAAGCTTTCTTT
V: TRBV20-1; J: TRBJ1-6; size: few; D: NA; CDR3: CSARDPYIDNSPLHF; DNA: TGCAGTGCTAGGGACCCCTACATAGATAATTCACCCCTCCACTTT
V: TRBV7-9; J: TRBJ2-3; size: few; D: TRBD2; CDR3: CASSLTTSGADTQYF; DNA: TGTGCCAGCAGCTTGACGACTAGCGGCGCAGATACGCAGTATTTT
V: TRBV5-1; J: TRBJ1-1; size: few; D: NA; CDR3: CASSLDRGVRTEAFF; DNA: TGCGCCAGCAGCTTGGATAGGGGGGTGAGGACTGAAGCTTTCTTT
V: TRBV10-3; J: TRBJ2-3; size: NA; D: TRBD2; CDR3: CAISDPDFPSGSTDTQYF; DNA: TGTGCCATCAGTGACCCCGATTTCCCTAGCGGTAGCACAGATACGCAGTATTTT
V: TRBV10-3; J: TRBJ2-3; size: few; D: TRBD2; CDR3: CAISVGGPGTDTQYF; DNA: TGTGCCATCAGTGTGGGAGGGCCTGGCACAGATACGCAGTATTTT
V: TRBV27; J: TRBJ1-2; size: many; D: NA; CDR3: CASSLAANYGYTF; DNA: TGTGCCAGCAGTTTAGCAGCTAACTATGGCTACACCTTC
V: TRBV5-1; J: TRBJ2-2; size: NA; D: TRBD1; CDR3: CASSSPGQMNTGELFF; DNA: TGCGCCAGCAGCTCACCGGGACAGATGAACACCGGGGAGCTGTTTTTT
V: TRBV29-1; J: TRBJ1-1; size: NA; D: NA; CDR3: CSVDSRNTEAFF; DNA: TGCAGCGTTGATTCAAGGAACACTGAAGCTTTCTTT
V: TRBV12-3/TRBV12-4; J: TRBJ2-1; size: few; D: TRBD2; CDR3: CASRMVAGPMEQFF; DNA: TGTGCCAGCAGAATGGTAGCGGGTCCCATGGAGCAGTTCTTC
V: TRBV7-2; J: TRBJ2-3; size: NA; D: NA; CDR3: CASSTRVRQFTDTQYF; DNA: TGTGCCAGCAGCACAAGGGTACGGCAGTTCACAGATACGCAGTATTTT
V: TRBV6-4; J: TRBJ2-2; size: few; D: TRBD2; CDR3: CASSDPDGRVTGELFF; DNA: TGTGCCAGCAGTGACCCTGACGGGAGGGTCACCGGGGAGCTGTTTTTT
V: TRBV6-5; J: TRBJ2-2; size: NA; D: NA; CDR3: CASTPAATGELFF; DNA: TGTGCCAGCACGCCTGCCGCAACCGGGGAGCTGTTTTTT
V: TRBV7-7; J: TRBJ2-7; size: NA; D: NA; CDR3: CASSRTTRTEQYF; DNA: TGTGCTAGCAGCCGAACCACCCGGACAGAGCAGTACTTC
V: TRBV2; J: TRBJ2-5; size: few; D: NA; CDR3: CASIRSTSSETQYF; DNA: TGTGCCAGTATAAGATCGACCTCGTCAGAGACCCAGTACTTC
V: TRBV12-3/TRBV12-4; J: TRBJ1-4; size: few; D: TRBD1; CDR3: CASSGTGGEKLFF; DNA: TGTGCCAGCAGTGGGACAGGGGGCGAAAAACTGTTTTTT
V: TRBV3-1; J: TRBJ2-5; size: NA; D: NA; CDR3: CASSQDGVRGRETQYF; DNA: TGTGCCAGCAGCCAAGACGGTGTCCGGGGGCGAGAGACCCAGTACTTC
V: TRBV5-1; J: TRBJ2-1; size: many; D: TRBD2; CDR3: CASREGEGFYNEQFF; DNA: TGCGCCAGCCGAGAAGGGGAGGGCTTCTACAATGAGCAGTTCTTC
V: TRBV7-8; J: TRBJ1-5; size: NA; D: TRBD1; CDR3: CASKENPGPAGTGFNQPQHF; DNA: TGTGCCAGCAAAGAAAACCCGGGGCCGGCCGGGACAGGATTCAATCAGCCCCAGCATTTT
V: TRBV10-3; J: TRBJ2-3; size: NA; D: NA; CDR3: CAIKGQAGPEDTQYF; DNA: TGTGCCATCAAGGGCCAAGCGGGTCCGGAAGATACGCAGTATTTT
V: TRBV19; J: TRBJ2-5; size: NA; D: NA; CDR3: CASSSSGTRVKLTYF; DNA: TGTGCCAGTAGTTCATCCGGGACCCGAGTCAAGCTTACCTACTTC
V: TRBV5-5; J: TRBJ2-1; size: few; D: NA; CDR3: CASSSSRQVEQFF; DNA: TGTGCCAGCAGCTCTTCTCGACAGGTTGAGCAGTTCTTC
V: TRBV18; J: TRBJ2-2; size: NA; D: NA; CDR3: CASSPAGLNTGELFF; DNA: TGTGCCAGCTCACCGGCAGGACTTAACACCGGGGAGCTGTTTTTT
V: TRBV6-5; J: TRBJ1-2; size: NA; D: NA; CDR3: CASSYRSKALGGYTF; DNA: TGTGCCAGCAGTTATAGGTCCAAGGCCCTTGGTGGCTACACCTTC
V: TRBV6-5; J: TRBJ1-2; size: NA; D: TRBD1; CDR3: CASKRAGGQGIYHYGYTF; DNA: TGTGCCAGCAAAAGAGCAGGTGGACAGGGAATTTATCACTATGGCTACACCTTC
V: TRBV29-1; J: TRBJ1-1; size: few; D: TRBD1; CDR3: CSAGTASWNTEAFF; DNA: TGCAGCGCTGGGACAGCGTCTTGGAACACTGAAGCTTTCTTT
V: TRBV6-1; J: TRBJ1-1; size: few; D: NA; CDR3: CASSELPRGTEAFF; DNA: TGTGCCAGCAGTGAACTTCCGCGGGGGACTGAAGCTTTCTTT
V: TRBV6-5; J: TRBJ1-2; size: NA; D: NA; CDR3: CASRIHGGYTF; DNA: TGTGCCAGCAGGATACATGGTGGCTACACCTTC
V: TRBV7-9; J: TRBJ2-7; size: NA; D: TRBD2; CDR3: CASRSGLAGNYEQYF; DNA: TGTGCCAGCAGATCCGGACTAGCGGGGAACTACGAGCAGTACTTC
V: TRBV5-1; J: TRBJ1-2; size: NA; D: NA; CDR3: CASSLVDSGYTF; DNA: TGCGCCAGCAGCTTGGTTGACAGCGGCTACACCTTC
V: TRBV3-1; J: TRBJ2-2; size: few; D: TRBD2; CDR3: CASSQVGLTGELFF; DNA: TGTGCCAGCAGCCAAGTGGGACTAACTGGGGAGCTGTTTTTT
V: TRBV5-1; J: TRBJ2-3; size: few; D: NA; CDR3: CASSDSGVQDTQYF; DNA: TGCGCCAGCAGCGATTCCGGGGTCCAGGATACGCAGTATTTT
V: TRBV12-3/TRBV12-4; J: TRBJ1-5; size: NA; D: NA; CDR3: CASSLFGQTNQPQHF; DNA: TGTGCCAGCAGTTTATTTGGACAGACTAATCAGCCCCAGCATTTT
V: TRBV24-1; J: TRBJ2-1; size: few; D: TRBD1; CDR3: CATSDWSGQGSYNEQFF; DNA: TGTGCCACCAGTGATTGGTCGGGACAGGGCTCCTACAATGAGCAGTTCTTC
V: TRBV10-3; J: TRBJ2-3; size: NA; D: NA; CDR3: CAISDETASTDTQYF; DNA: TGTGCCATCAGTGATGAGACGGCGAGCACAGATACGCAGTATTTT
V: TRBV12-3/TRBV12-4; J: TRBJ1-5; size: NA; D: TRBD1; CDR3: CASSPQGGIRQPQHF; DNA: TGTGCCAGCAGTCCCCAGGGGGGGATTAGGCAGCCCCAGCATTTT
V: TRBV3-1; J: TRBJ1-5; size: few; D: NA; CDR3: CASSQGRSNQPQHF; DNA: TGTGCCAGCAGCCAAGGCCGGTCAAATCAGCCCCAGCATTTT
V: TRBV3-1; J: TRBJ2-5; size: many; D: TRBD2; CDR3: CASSELAGWETQYF; DNA: TGTGCCAGCAGCGAACTAGCGGGGTGGGAGACCCAGTACTTC
V: TRBV15; J: TRBJ1-1; size: NA; D: TRBD1; CDR3: CATSRRQGGTEAFF; DNA: TGTGCCACCAGCAGACGACAGGGGGGGACTGAAGCTTTCTTT
V: TRBV6-5; J: TRBJ2-7; size: few; D: TRBD1; CDR3: CASSYLDRGYEQYF; DNA: TGTGCCAGCAGTTATTTGGACAGGGGCTACGAGCAGTACTTC
V: TRBV10-3; J: TRBJ2-7; size: NA; D: NA; CDR3: CAISGTDLEQYF; DNA: TGTGCCATCAGTGGCACGGACCTCGAGCAGTACTTC
V: TRBV6-6; J: TRBJ2-2; size: NA; D: NA; CDR3: CASRSQGGPGELFF; DNA: TGTGCCAGCAGATCACAAGGGGGTCCCGGGGAGCTGTTTTTT
V: TRBV30; J: TRBJ1-2; size: NA; D: NA; CDR3: CAWSKTALNYGYTF; DNA: TGTGCCTGGAGCAAGACAGCTTTAAACTATGGCTACACCTTC
V: TRBV4-3; J: TRBJ2-1; size: few; D: NA; CDR3: CASSQETQGRFSYNEQFF; DNA: TGCGCCAGCAGCCAAGAGACGCAGGGGAGGTTCTCCTACAATGAGCAGTTCTTC
V: TRBV6-6; J: TRBJ2-1; size: few; D: NA; CDR3: CASSLINNEQFF; DNA: TGTGCCAGCAGCCTAATTAACAATGAGCAGTTCTTC
V: TRBV20-1; J: TRBJ1-1; size: few; D: TRBD1; CDR3: CSAGTGRDTEAFF; DNA: TGCAGTGCTGGGACAGGACGGGACACTGAAGCTTTCTTT
V: TRBV28; J: TRBJ2-1; size: NA; D: NA; CDR3: CARSSTGAGSDEQFF; DNA: TGTGCCAGAAGTTCTACGGGGGCCGGGAGCGATGAGCAGTTCTTC
V: TRBV21-1; J: TRBJ2-3; size: NA; D: NA; CDR3: CASRPPDRADEDTQYF; DNA: TGTGCCAGCAGGCCACCGGACAGGGCTGATGAAGATACGCAGTATTTT
V: TRBV19; J: TRBJ2-7; size: many; D: TRBD2; CDR3: CASSAGWTSLYEQYF; DNA: TGTGCCAGTAGCGCGGGATGGACTAGCCTCTACGAGCAGTACTTC